This entry features one T cell receptor beta chain sequence. What this receptor recognizes is not known. No base-level quality is on record; no much larger clone is a single base apart. The immunoSEQ Assay, a bias-controlled multiplex PCR, was used to amplify TCRbeta CDR3 regions from genomic DNA. Under the source paper's analysis protocol: The number of nucleated cells in each sample was estimated from the amplification of reference gene primers within the assay. To quantify the absolute abundance of each unique TCRbeta CDR3 rearrangement, sequence reads were collapsed and filtered. For each sample, productive Simpson clonality was calculated as the square root of Simpson's diversity index across productive rearrangements. The clones in this table, taken by TCRdb from immuneACCESS, are in-frame only. Not every clone is retained; where verified, under half of the shortfall comes from an unresolved V gene, and the cause of the rest is unknown. From that table come the V and J calls and clone size; the DNA was used to work out D and trimming. A total of approximately 210,000 clones appear in this sample, roughly four fifths of them only once. About 3.7% of the sample goes to the ten largest clones.

The CDR3 sequence holds 15 residues, the cysteine and phenylalanine included. Only CDR3 DNA is held: 45 bases, read in frame from base 1. Looking up the germline V gene (reference sequence) yields CDR1 SEHNR and CDR2 FQNEAQ. V gives up 2 bases and J gives up 1 base, and the segment between their germline ends measures 11 bases. Participants in the prospective study were enrolled through a virtual design, were aged 18 to 89 years, and lived in approximately 24 United States geographic areas. Cohort assignment in the prospective study relied on participant-reported clinical history from a screening survey and a study questionnaire. Recovered participants in ImmuneRACE Cohort 3 were defined by two consecutive negative NP/OP PCR tests, clearance by a healthcare professional, or resolution of symptoms. In the prospective study, whole blood, serum and a nasopharyngeal or oropharyngeal swab were collected from each participant by mobile phlebotomists. Additional blood draws and questionnaires over an approximately two-month period could optionally be provided by prospective study participants. Blood samples from the prospective study were shipped frozen or at room temperature prior to DNA extraction.

These data originate in a study of blood T cell repertoires in COVID-19 (TCRdb year 2020). Regarding the research as a whole: Collaborator samples came from the United States, Italy and Spain and covered acute and convalescent phases of COVID-19. The prospective study material was composed of cDNA or gDNA derived from T cells, B-cell-depleted T cells, or PBMCs. The dataset comprised deeply sampled blood TCRbeta repertoires from subjects exposed to, actively infected with, or recovered from COVID-19. The repertoires were made available in a free public database intended to serve as a resource for research on the immune response to SARS-CoV-2. The samples were drawn from two sources: the first 160 participants of the ongoing ImmuneRACE study, and some 1,300 subjects contributed by 6 global collaborators. Sample metadata almost always included a de-identified subject ID, COVID-19 status, age in years and sex. Where available, HLA class I and class II types were obtained from metadata supplied by the sample provider rather than from assay-based typing. Overall results and qualifications from the work: Clinical and demographic metadata were provided uncurated, with the amount varying by source and participant.

The clonotype originates from a woman aged 55-70 years who had recovered from COVID-19. The V gene is TRBV7-9 and the J gene is TRBJ1-1; tentative D gene TRBD1, with 5 bases matching. Sequencing was carried out using PBMCs or T cells enriched from blood (not recorded which). The CDR3 here reads CASSLTPTGNTEAFF. The sequence in DNA is TGTGCCAGCAGCTTAACTCCCACAGGGAACACTGAAGCTTTCTTT.